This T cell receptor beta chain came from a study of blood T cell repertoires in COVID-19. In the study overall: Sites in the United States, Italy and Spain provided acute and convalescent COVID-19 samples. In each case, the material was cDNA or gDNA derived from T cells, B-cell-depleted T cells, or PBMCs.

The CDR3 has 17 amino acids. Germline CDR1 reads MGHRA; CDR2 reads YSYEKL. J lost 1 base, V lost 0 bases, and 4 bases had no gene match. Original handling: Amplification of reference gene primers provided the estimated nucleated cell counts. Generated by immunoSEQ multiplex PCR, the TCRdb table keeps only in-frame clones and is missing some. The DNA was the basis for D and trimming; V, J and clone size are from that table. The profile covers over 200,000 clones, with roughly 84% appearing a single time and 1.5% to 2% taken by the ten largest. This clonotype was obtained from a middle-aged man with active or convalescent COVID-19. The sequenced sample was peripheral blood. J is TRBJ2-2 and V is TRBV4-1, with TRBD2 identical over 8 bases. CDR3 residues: CASSQDLSGGNTGELFF. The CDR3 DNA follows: TGCGCCAGCAGCCAAGATCTGAGCGGGGGGAACACCGGGGAGCTGTTTTTT.